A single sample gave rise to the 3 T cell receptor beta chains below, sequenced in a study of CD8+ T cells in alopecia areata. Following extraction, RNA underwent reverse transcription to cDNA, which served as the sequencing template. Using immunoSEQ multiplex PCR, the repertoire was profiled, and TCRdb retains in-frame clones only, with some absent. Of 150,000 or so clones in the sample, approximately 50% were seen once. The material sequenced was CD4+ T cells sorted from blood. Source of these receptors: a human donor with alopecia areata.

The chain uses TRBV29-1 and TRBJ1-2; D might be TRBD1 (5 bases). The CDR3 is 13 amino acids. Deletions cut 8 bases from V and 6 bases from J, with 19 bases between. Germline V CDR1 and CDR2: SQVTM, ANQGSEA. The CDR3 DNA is TGCAGCTCATACCAGCGGGGGGAGGATGGCTACACCTTC. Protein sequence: CSSYQRGEDGYTF.

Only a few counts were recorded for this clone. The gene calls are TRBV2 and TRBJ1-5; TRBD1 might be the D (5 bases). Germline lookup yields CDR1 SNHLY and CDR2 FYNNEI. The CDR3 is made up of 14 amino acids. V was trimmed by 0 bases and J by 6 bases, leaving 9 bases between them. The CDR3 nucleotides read TGTGCCAGCAGTGAAGCTTCCAGGGCTCAGCCCCAGCATTTT. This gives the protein CASSEASRAQPQHF.

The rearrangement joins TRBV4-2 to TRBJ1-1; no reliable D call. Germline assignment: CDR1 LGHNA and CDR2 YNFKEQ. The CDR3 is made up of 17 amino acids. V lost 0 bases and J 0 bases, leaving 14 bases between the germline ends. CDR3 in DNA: TGTGCCAGCAGCCAAGATATAAGGGAGATGGTGAACACTGAAGCTTTCTTT. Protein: CASSQDIREMVNTEAFF.